One sample yielded the 18 T cell receptor beta chains listed below, sequenced in a study of blood T cell repertoires in COVID-19. The method was immunoSEQ multiplex PCR; TCRdb's version includes in-frame clones alone and lacks a portion of them. The table includes about 240,000 clones, roughly 76% detected once. The sequencing input was peripheral blood. The receptor set was obtained from a woman of 80 years or more with COVID-19, enrolled during active disease.

The chain employs TRBV18 and TRBJ1-2; TRBD1 agrees at 8 bases. CDR3 length: 15 amino acids. After removal of 0 bases from V and 7 bases from J, the junction contained 7 bases not matched to a gene. Germline assignment: CDR1 KGHSH and CDR2 LQKENI. The CDR3 sequence: CASSPPVRTGSGYTF. As DNA, the CDR3 is TGTGCCAGCTCACCACCCGTGCGGACAGGGAGTGGCTACACCTTC.

V usage is TRBV6-5 and J usage is TRBJ1-2; 8 positions agree with TRBD1. The CDR3 covers 13 residues. Per the germline V gene, CDR1 is MNHEY and CDR2 is SVGAGI. The V and J ends lost 6 bases and 3 bases, in that order; junction bases with no gene match: 3. CDR3: CASRPDRDYGYTF. The DNA for the CDR3 is TGTGCCAGCAGACCGGACAGGGACTATGGCTACACCTTC.

The table lists this clone with a few counts. The V and J genes are TRBV5-1 and TRBJ2-3, with 8 bases that match TRBD1. The CDR3 runs 16 residues. The V gene's germline CDR1 is SGHRS and CDR2 YFSETQ. After removal of 3 bases from V and 2 bases from J, the junction contained 8 bases not matched to a gene. CDR3 in amino acids: CASSSETGEPTDTQYF. The CDR3 bases are TGCGCCAGCAGCTCTGAGACAGGGGAACCCACAGATACGCAGTATTTT.

The chain is built from TRBV15 and TRBJ2-3; D remains ambiguous. The CDR3 contains 13 residues. V dropped 0 bases and J dropped 4 bases, with 5 bases sitting between them. Germline CDR1 reads LNHNV; CDR2 reads YYDKDF (reference sequence). The CDR3 sequence is CATSRELADTQYF. Written as DNA, the CDR3 is TGTGCCACCAGCAGAGAGCTAGCAGATACGCAGTATTTT.

The chain couples TRBV7-9 to TRBJ1-6, with 8 bases fitting TRBD1. V lost 2 bases and J lost 9; bases outside the gene matches: 9. The CDR3 has 16 amino acids. Germline V CDR1 and CDR2: SEHNR, FQNEAQ (reference sequence). The CDR3 region has the DNA TGTGCCAGCAGCTTACTCCTAGGGACAGGCGCTTCACCCCTCCACTTT. Its translation: CASSLLLGTGASPLHF.

V is TRBV9 and J is TRBJ2-3; 9 bases line up with TRBD2. The germline V gene has CDR1 SGDLS and CDR2 YYNGEE. The CDR3 covers 15 residues. Trimming took 6 bases from V and 0 from J; bases not matched to a gene: 5. Written as DNA, the CDR3 is TGTGCCAGCACCGCGAGCGGGAGGAGCACAGATACGCAGTATTTT. Translating it yields CASTASGRSTDTQYF.

The chain joins TRBV13 to TRBJ2-1; 9 bases line up with TRBD1. Germline CDR1 and CDR2: PRHDT and FYEKMQ (reference sequence). The J segment lost 2 bases and the V segment lost 5 bases, leaving 4 bases of the junction unmatched. The CDR3 runs 15 residues. The CDR3 protein is CASSARTGAYNEQFF. DNA for the CDR3: TGTGCCAGCAGCGCCAGGACAGGGGCCTACAATGAGCAGTTCTTC.

The chain uses TRBV4-2 and TRBJ1-2; 7 bases are shared with TRBD1. CDR3 size: 13 residues. Trimming removed 1 base from V and 8 bases from J; junction bases left unmatched: 4. Germline CDR1 is LGHNA and CDR2 is YNFKEQ. The CDR3 bases are TGTGCCAGCAGCCAAGTTGACAGGGAAGGCTACACCTTC. Amino acid sequence: CASSQVDREGYTF.

The genes are TRBV7-3 and TRBJ2-2; D perhaps matches TRBD1 (5 bases). With 1 base removed from V and 3 bases from J, the gap between germline ends came to 9 bases. There are 15 residues in the CDR3. Germline values: CDR1 SGHTA, CDR2 FQGTGA. DNA for the CDR3: TGTGCCAGCAGCTTAAATGCAGGGTACACCGGGGAGCTGTTTTTT. Translation: CASSLNAGYTGELFF.

The chain recombines TRBV7-2 with TRBJ2-7; 9 bases match TRBD1. The CDR3 extends over 15 amino acids. V was clipped by 5 bases and J by 2 bases; unmatched bases: 7. Germline V gene lookup returns CDR1 SGHTA and CDR2 FQGNSA. CDR3 in amino acids: CASSKDRGIAYEQYF. CDR3 nucleotides: TGTGCCAGCAGCAAGGACAGGGGAATAGCCTACGAGCAGTACTTC.

The chain links TRBV4-1 to TRBJ1-1; 10 bases align to TRBD1. The junction had 8 bases not matched to a gene; V was cut back by 8 bases and J by 11 bases. This CDR3 has 12 residues. Germline loops: CDR1 MGHRA, CDR2 YSYEKL. The CDR3 nucleotides are TGCGCCAGCCGGACAGGGGGGAGAGTGGCTTTCTTT. Its translation is CASRTGGRVAFF.

This chain uses TRBV5-4 with TRBJ2-2; D is perhaps TRBD2 (6 bases). The germline V gene has CDR1 SGHNT and CDR2 YYREEE (reference sequence). This CDR3 has 14 amino acids. V was shortened by 3 bases and J by 2 bases, with 8 bases between the two germline ends. In nucleotides, the CDR3 is TGTGCCAGCAGCTGGGGGGATAACACCGGGGAGCTGTTTTTT. Translated, it gives CASSWGDNTGELFF.

The genes are TRBV30 and TRBJ1-4, with D possibly matching TRBD1 (5 bases). This CDR3 is built from 20 residues. V lost 0 bases and J lost 3, with 26 bases in between. Germline V gene data show CDR1 as GTSNPN and CDR2 as SVGIG (reference sequence). CDR3 sequence: CAWSVKVVGPTKSSNEKLFF. CDR3 coding DNA: TGTGCCTGGAGTGTAAAAGTCGTGGGGCCTACAAAGAGCTCTAATGAAAAACTGTTTTTT.

This clone was counted ten times or more. This sequence joins TRBV5-1 and TRBJ2-7; 9 nucleotides agree with TRBD1. The germline V gene has CDR1 SGHRS and CDR2 YFSETQ. V shed 3 bases and J 5 bases; nucleotides not matched to a gene: 6. This CDR3 has 14 residues. CDR3 DNA: TGCGCCAGCAGCTGGGGCGACAGGGGGAACGAGCAGTACTTC. It encodes CASSWGDRGNEQYF. The full variable domain, rest sourced from reference TRBV5-1 and TRBJ2-7, is KAGVTQTPRYLIKTRGQQVTLSCSPISGHRSVSWYQQTPGQGLQFLFEYFSETQRNKGNFPGRFSGRQFSNSRSEMNVSTLELGDSALYLCASSWGDRGNEQYFGPGTRLTVT.

About this clone itself: Other DNA sequences in the sample encode the same CDR3. The chain is built from TRBV30 and TRBJ1-5; tentative D call: TRBD1 (5 bases). Germline CDR1 and CDR2: GTSNPN and SVGIG (reference sequence). V was pared by 0 bases and J by 7 bases, with 10 bases between. The length of the CDR3 is 13 residues. In nucleotides, the CDR3 is TGTGCCTGGAGTGTGCAGGGAAACCAGCCCCAGCATTTT. Amino acid sequence: CAWSVQGNQPQHF.

This sequence joins TRBV18 and TRBJ2-7; possibly TRBD2 for D (5 bases). The CDR3 consists of 17 residues. V lost 3 bases and J lost 4, with 22 bases in between. Germline CDR1 is KGHSH and CDR2 is LQKENI. CDR3 in amino acids: CASSPGSSTGKEYEQYF. CDR3 in DNA: TGTGCCAGCTCACCCGGGTCGTCGACGGGAAAGGAATACGAGCAGTACTTC.

The rearrangement joins TRBV11-2 to TRBJ2-3; 10 bases agree with TRBD1. V gave up 5 bases and J gave up 0 bases; unmatched junction bases: 14. Germline V CDR1 and CDR2: SGHAT, FQNNGV. The CDR3 has 19 residues. CDR3 protein: CASSLTGQGMILSTDTQYF. DNA of the CDR3: TGTGCCAGCAGCCTAACGGGACAGGGGATGATTCTAAGCACAGATACGCAGTATTTT.

The chain has TRBV19 and TRBJ1-4; D is undetermined. Germline CDR1 LNHDA, CDR2 SQIVND (reference sequence). Trimming pared 7 bases from V and 6 bases from J, leaving 9 bases between. The CDR3 length is 12 residues. The CDR3 sequence is CASKGEDEKLFF. The CDR3 DNA reads as TGTGCCAGTAAGGGAGAGGATGAAAAACTGTTTTTT. The full variable domain, in which reference TRBV19 and TRBJ1-4 provide the parts outside the CDR3, is DGGITQSPKYLFRKEGQNVTLSCEQNLNHDAMYWYRQDPGQGLRLIYYSQIVNDFQKGDIAEGYSVSREKKESFPLTVTSAQKNPTAFYLCASKGEDEKLFFGSGTQLSVL.